What follows are 31 T cell receptor beta chains derived from one specimen sequenced in a study of T cell repertoires and HLA-DP antigens. Sequenced by immunoSEQ multiplex PCR; TCRdb stores in-frame clones only, minus some. The sample consists of 65,000 to 95,000 clones, around three quarters of them appearing once. These receptors' targets are unknown. Sequencing was carried out using CD4+ T cells from PBMCs. The receptors come from a man in his 60s in good health and CMV-seronegative.

The rearrangement joins TRBV15 to TRBJ2-5; D possibly uses TRBD1 or TRBD2 (6 bases each). The length of the CDR3 is 17 residues. CDR1 LNHNV and CDR2 YYDKDF come from the germline V gene (reference sequence). The germline V and J ends were trimmed by 1 base and 1 base, with 16 bases remaining between them. CDR3 sequence reads: CATSRGGRTAIQETQYF. The CDR3 nucleotides read TGTGCCACCAGCAGAGGGGGGAGGACAGCCATCCAAGAGACCCAGTACTTC. The full variable domain, with the rest looked up from reference TRBV15 and TRBJ2-5, is DAMVIQNPRYQVTQFGKPVTLSCSQTLNHNVMYWYQQKSSQAPKLLFHYYDKDFNNEADTPDNFQSRRPNTSFCFLDIRSPGLGDTAMYLCATSRGGRTAIQETQYFGPGTRLLVL.

The gene calls are TRBV9 and TRBJ2-1; 7 bases agree with TRBD1. Trimming removed 4 bases from V and 0 bases from J; junction bases left unmatched: 13. The CDR3 contains 18 residues. Germline lookup yields CDR1 SGDLS and CDR2 YYNGEE. CDR3 protein: CASSNIGNRGGSYNEQFF. The CDR3 DNA reads TGTGCCAGCAGCAACATCGGGAACAGGGGTGGCTCCTACAATGAGCAGTTCTTC.

The chain carries TRBV5-4 and TRBJ2-5; D is possibly TRBD2 (5 bases). Per germline, CDR1 SGHNT and CDR2 YYREEE (reference sequence). The V end lost 0 bases, the J end lost 4 bases, and 13 bases lay between the germline ends. The length of the CDR3 is 15 residues. CDR3 sequence (DNA): TGTGCCAGCAGCTTGGCCGTCGGGGTTGGAGAGACCCAGTACTTC. This gives the protein CASSLAVGVGETQYF.

The V gene is TRBV25-1, the J gene TRBJ2-2, with 8 bases matching TRBD1. CDR1 and CDR2 (germline): MGHDK, SYGVNS. The CDR3 sequence is 13 residues long. V shed 10 bases, J shed 4 bases, and the junction held 5 bases outside the gene matches. The DNA for the CDR3 is TGTGCCACCTACAGGGGGTCCACCGGGGAGCTGTTTTTT. This sequence encodes CATYRGSTGELFF.

V gene TRBV28 combines with J gene TRBJ2-5; D is unresolved. The germline CDR1 and CDR2 sequences are MDHEN and SYDVKM. The CDR3 spans 14 residues. Between the trimmed V and J ends, which lost 5 bases and 4 bases, there was a span of 14 bases. The CDR3 bases are TGTGCCAGCAGTGAATCCGGACGCCCAGAGACCCAGTACTTC. This codes for CASSESGRPETQYF.

V and J are TRBV6-5 and TRBJ1-6; 7 positions match TRBD1. This CDR3 is built from 15 residues. CDR1 and CDR2 from the germline V gene are MNHEY and SVGAGI. Trimming cost V 6 bases and J 6 bases; bases outside gene matches: 8. The CDR3 sequence is CASRAGTALNSPLHF. As DNA, the CDR3 is TGTGCCAGCAGAGCCGGGACAGCACTTAATTCACCCCTCCACTTT.

The rearrangement links TRBV30 to TRBJ1-1; D call uncertain. The germline gives CDR1 GTSNPN, CDR2 SVGIG (reference sequence). The CDR3 extends over 14 amino acids. With 2 bases removed from V and 5 bases from J, the gap between germline ends came to 15 bases. CDR3 nucleotide sequence: TGTGCCTGGAGTCAAACGGCTGCCGCGACTGAAGCTTTCTTT. Translation gives CAWSQTAAATEAFF.

The V call is TRBV28, the J call TRBJ2-6, with D perhaps assigned TRBD1 or TRBD2 (5 bases each). CDR1 and CDR2 from the germline V gene are MDHEN and SYDVKM. The V end was cut by 8 bases, the J end by 0 bases, with 8 bases between. The CDR3 runs to 14 residues. Here the CDR3 reads CASWGNSGANVLTF. CDR3 coding DNA: TGTGCCAGCTGGGGGAACTCTGGGGCCAACGTCCTGACTTTC.

V and J are TRBV7-2 and TRBJ2-3, with D possibly TRBD1 on 5 matching bases. This CDR3 comprises 15 residues. V lost 1 base to trimming and J lost 4 bases, with 12 bases between them. Germline V lookup: CDR1 SGHTA, CDR2 FQGNSA. CDR3 DNA sequence: TGTGCCAGCAGCTTAGTGGGCAGGGATGCAGATACGCAGTATTTT. Protein: CASSLVGRDADTQYF.

The V and J genes are TRBV6-1 and TRBJ1-2; D gene unclear. V lost 5 bases and J lost 4, with 8 bases in between. Germline-derived CDR1 and CDR2 are MNHNS and SASEGT. The CDR3 is 12 residues long. The CDR3 DNA sequence: TGTGCCAGCAGTTTTCCACGCTATGGCTACACCTTC. The encoded protein is CASSFPRYGYTF.

The DNA for the CDR3 is TGTGCTAGTACAGCCCGACAGGGAATTAGCAATCAGCCCCAGCATTTT. This gives the protein CASTARQGISNQPQHF. This rearrangement joins TRBV12-5 to TRBJ1-5; 7 bases line up with TRBD1. The CDR3 has 16 residues. CDR1 is LGHNT and CDR2 is FRNRAP in the germline V gene. V gave up 8 bases and J gave up 0 bases; unmatched junction bases: 10.

The chain is built from TRBV28 and TRBJ1-4; perhaps TRBD1 as D (6 bases). This CDR3 has 18 residues. V shed 5 bases and J shed 3 bases, with 22 bases lying between them. The V gene's germline CDR1 is MDHEN and CDR2 SYDVKM. Here the CDR3 DNA reads TGTGCCAGCAGTCCGACCAGACAGGCGTCTGTAGCTAATGAAAAACTGTTTTTT. Its protein is CASSPTRQASVANEKLFF.

The chain has TRBV5-3 and TRBJ2-7; D is undetermined. TRBV5-3 falls under the ORF class, with uncertain function. V was cut by 0 bases and J by 3 bases, with 13 bases left in between. The CDR3 has 15 amino acids. The CDR3 here is CARSLGQRPHYEQYV. Written as DNA, the CDR3 is TGTGCCAGAAGCTTGGGCCAGCGACCGCACTACGAGCAGTACGTC.

This clone has only a few counts. The V gene is TRBV18, the J gene TRBJ1-2, with 8 bases fitting TRBD1. The CDR3 runs to 13 residues. J lost 6 bases, V lost 2 bases, and 2 bases had no gene match. CDR1 is KGHSH and CDR2 is LQKENI in the germline V gene. CDR3: CASSPETGDGYTF. For the CDR3, the DNA is TGTGCCAGCTCACCAGAGACAGGGGATGGCTACACCTTC.

The chain has TRBV7-2 and TRBJ2-1; 12 bases agree with TRBD2. V shed 5 bases, J shed 1 base, and the junction held 6 bases outside the gene matches. Germline CDR1 is SGHTA and CDR2 is FQGNSA. The CDR3 covers 17 residues. For the CDR3, the DNA is TGTGCCAGCAGCCAGGGACTAGCGGGCCTATCCTACAATGAGCAGTTCTTC. Amino acid sequence: CASSQGLAGLSYNEQFF.

This chain connects TRBV6-6 to TRBJ1-1; a weak D match, TRBD1 (5 bases). Per the germline V gene, CDR1 is MNHNY and CDR2 is SVGAGI (reference sequence). V lost 7 bases and J lost 2, with 20 bases in between. The CDR3 is made up of 16 amino acids. The CDR3 sequence: CASTTTGDGTNTEAFF. DNA of the CDR3: TGTGCCAGCACAACCACCGGGGACGGAACAAACACTGAAGCTTTCTTT.

This clone showed up just a few times. The chain uses TRBV14 and TRBJ1-2; no reliable D call. The germline V gene has CDR1 SGHDN and CDR2 FVKESK. V lost 2 bases to trimming and J lost 5 bases, with 9 bases between them. The CDR3 extends over 13 amino acids. In nucleotides, the CDR3 is TGTGCCAGCAGCCAAAGTCCAGTATATGGCTACACCTTC. Residues: CASSQSPVYGYTF.

The rearrangement joins TRBV19 to TRBJ2-1; 12 bases align to TRBD2. The germline V gene encodes CDR1 LNHDA and CDR2 SQIVND (reference sequence). V gave up 5 bases and J gave up 4 bases; unmatched junction bases: 3. This CDR3 has 15 amino acids. The CDR3 loop reads CASSRTSGTYNEQFF. CDR3 bases: TGTGCCAGTAGTCGGACTAGCGGGACTTACAATGAGCAGTTCTTC.

In this sample, this clone turned up many times. The V gene is TRBV7-7, the J gene TRBJ2-5; 7 bases align to TRBD1. Germline V gene lookup returns CDR1 SSHAT and CDR2 FNYEAQ (reference sequence). This CDR3 has 13 amino acids. V shed 5 bases, J shed 5 bases, and the junction held 5 bases outside the gene matches. CDR3 sequence: CASSLDRRETQYF. CDR3 in DNA: TGTGCCAGCAGCCTGGACAGGAGGGAGACCCAGTACTTC.

V and J are TRBV7-2 and TRBJ2-3, with 9 positions matching TRBD1. Germline V gives CDR1 SGHTA, CDR2 FQGNSA. Germline trimming cut 5 bases from V and 10 bases from J; bases unmatched to any gene: 4. This CDR3 region has 12 residues. CDR3 coding DNA: TGTGCCAGCAGCCCCCGGGACAGGGCGCAGTATTTT. It translates to CASSPRDRAQYF.

The rearrangement uses TRBV11-2 and TRBJ2-5; D remains ambiguous. This CDR3 has 11 residues. The germline V and J ends were trimmed by 5 bases and 6 bases, with 7 bases remaining between them. From germline, CDR1 is SGHAT and CDR2 FQNNGV. CDR3 loop: CASSPGQTQYF. The CDR3 DNA is TGTGCCAGCAGCCCCGGGCAGACCCAGTACTTC.

The rearrangement uses TRBV2 and TRBJ2-1, with 9 nucleotides matching TRBD2. Germline V lookup: CDR1 SNHLY, CDR2 FYNNEI. The CDR3 extends over 14 amino acids. V was clipped by 4 bases and J by 9 bases; unmatched bases: 7. The DNA of the CDR3 is TGTGCCAGCAGTGTTATAGCGGGAGAGGGTGAGCAGTTCTTC. It yields the protein CASSVIAGEGEQFF.

The sample holds one count of this clone. The gene calls are TRBV12-5 and TRBJ2-3; no firm D call. CDR1 and CDR2 from the germline V gene are LGHNT and FRNRAP. V lost 4 bases, J lost 5 bases, and 10 bases lay in between. The CDR3 sequence is 13 residues long. DNA of the CDR3: TGTGCTAGTGGTTCGGGCAGCCTAGATACGCAGTATTTT. Translation: CASGSGSLDTQYF.

A single count supports this clone. The chain links TRBV27 to TRBJ2-2; 7 nucleotides agree with TRBD1. The V gene's germline CDR1 is MNHEY and CDR2 SMNVEV (reference sequence). V shed 4 bases, J shed 5 bases, and the junction held 7 bases outside the gene matches. The CDR3 contains 15 residues. The CDR3 is CASSSQGVFTGELFF. For the CDR3, the DNA is TGTGCCAGCAGTTCTCAGGGGGTGTTTACCGGGGAGCTGTTTTTT.

CDR3: CASSAGTGDYGYTF. In DNA form, the CDR3 reads TGTGCCAGCAGCGCAGGGACAGGGGACTATGGCTACACCTTC. V usage is TRBV7-3 and J usage is TRBJ1-2, with 10 bases matching TRBD1. Losses at the gene ends were 5 bases for V and 3 bases for J; bases not matched to a gene: 3. Germline-derived CDR1 and CDR2 are SGHTA and FQGTGA. The CDR3 loop spans 14 amino acids.

This chain links TRBV9 with TRBJ2-5; 10 nucleotides match TRBD2. With V trimmed by 4 bases and J by 0 bases, 6 bases remained unmatched. Germline V CDR1 and CDR2: SGDLS, YYNGEE. The CDR3 consists of 16 residues. CDR3 DNA: TGTGCCAGCAGCAGAAAACTAGCGGGGCACCAAGAGACCCAGTACTTC. Residues: CASSRKLAGHQETQYF.

This clone turned up a few times. This sequence joins TRBV4-1 and TRBJ2-5; D might be TRBD1 (5 bases). Germline CDR1 is MGHRA and CDR2 is YSYEKL. The CDR3 has 13 residues. V was shortened by 0 bases and J by 9 bases, with 11 bases between the two germline ends. The CDR3 spells CASSQDHDRPQYF. In DNA form, the CDR3 reads TGCGCCAGCAGCCAAGATCATGACAGACCCCAGTACTTC.

This clone was counted only a few times. V is TRBV15 and J is TRBJ1-2, with TRBD1 identical over 10 bases. Trimming cost V 0 bases and J 6 bases; bases outside gene matches: 4. The CDR3 runs 15 residues. Germline loops: CDR1 LNHNV, CDR2 YYDKDF (reference sequence). The CDR3 DNA reads as TGTGCCACCAGCAGAGAGACAGGGGGCGCGGATGGCTACACCTTC. It encodes CATSRETGGADGYTF.

The rearrangement joins TRBV5-1 to TRBJ2-4; D not resolved. The germline V gene encodes CDR1 SGHRS and CDR2 YFSETQ. CDR3 length equals 14 residues. V lost 0 bases to trimming and J lost 4 bases, with 8 bases between them. The CDR3 DNA is TGCGCCAGCAGCTTGGCCAGCGAGAAAAACATTCAGTACTTC. It translates to CASSLASEKNIQYF.

The chain joins TRBV7-2 to TRBJ2-5; maybe TRBD2 (5 bases). The CDR3 has 14 residues. V was pared by 0 bases and J by 7 bases, with 12 bases between. The germline V gene encodes CDR1 SGHTA and CDR2 FQGNSA. The CDR3 DNA sequence: TGTGCCAGCAGCTTAGCGGCGGACTGGCGGACCCAGTACTTC. Its translation is CASSLAADWRTQYF.

The chain joins TRBV18 to TRBJ2-3; D might be TRBD1 or TRBD2, each matching 6 bases. Germline V gives CDR1 KGHSH, CDR2 LQKENI. The CDR3 runs 15 residues. The V and J ends lost 1 base and 1 base respectively, with 9 bases between them. CDR3 sequence: CASSPRGAGTDTQYF. For the CDR3, the DNA is TGTGCCAGCTCACCACGGGGGGCCGGCACAGATACGCAGTATTTT.